Included here is one T cell receptor (beta chain) sequence, with context. What this receptor recognizes is not known. Base quality data are lacking; no much larger clone is found one base away. The library was built by means of the immunoSEQ multiplex PCR assay. The study's processing was this. To diagnose cytomegalovirus status from the catalog of TCR beta chain sequences, a statistical classification framework was built. As stored in TCRdb, this immuneACCESS dataset retains in-frame rearrangements with V and J assigned. A fraction of the clones does not appear; measured against another copy, unresolved V genes explain less than half of the discrepancy, and the remainder lacks a known reason. V and J calls and clone size are given by that table; D and trimming were obtained from the DNA. This sample gives some 140,000 clones in total; about four fifths of them show up just once. The ten largest clonotypes hold 1.4% of the sample.

The data were taken from a study of cytomegalovirus exposure and HLA in healthy donors listed by TCRdb under 2017. Broadly, across the study: The approximately 710 repertoires of the first cohort and the 120 or so validation repertoires were produced on the same platform, according to a later analysis. Besides the first cohort of approximately 670 subjects, a separate validation cohort made up of about 120 different subjects was used. The study was designed to test whether signatures of past pathogen exposure could be identified by cataloging public T cell receptors. High-throughput TCR immunosequencing, statistical association of individual TCRs with disease status, and machine learning were combined to predict cytomegalovirus infection status. Broad study findings and their caveats: Subsequent analysis determined that TCRs grouped into clusters in the first cohort also showed a tendency toward co-occurrence across the 130 or so validation repertoires, and approximately 94% of cluster scores exceeded 0. A later analysis lacked HLA typing for the validation cohort, so it scored co-occurrence in that cohort across all 110 or so repertoires. Most TCR sequences were seen in very few donors, while some public TCRs were found in many individuals. The classifier was reported to diagnose cytomegalovirus status with high specificity and sensitivity in both the original cohort and the validation cohort. In vitro tests confirmed that three of the cytomegalovirus-associated TCR beta chains recognize cytomegalovirus antigens. The authors suggested that the approach could potentially be generalized to other disease states and immunological phenotypes. In the study, approximately 160 TCR beta chains were listed as associated with cytomegalovirus.

Separate from the approximately 670-subject first cohort, the validation cohort of about 110 subjects was the group to which the donors belonged. The sequence came from a woman aged 25 to 39 in good health and CMV-seronegative. The sample was PBMCs.

The CDR3 region reads CASSNSAGGRFYEQYF. The nucleotides are TGTGCCAGTAGTAATTCGGCAGGGGGAAGGTTCTACGAGCAGTACTTC. The rearrangement combines TRBV19 with TRBJ2-7, with TRBD1 identical over 7 junction bases. Its CDR3 holds 16 amino acids, cysteine through phenylalanine. Of the read, only the CDR3 DNA is kept; its 48 bases are in frame from base 1. Trimming removed 4 bases from V and 3 bases from J; the gene matches leave 12 bases unexplained. The germline V gene (reference sequence) sets CDR1 to LNHDA and CDR2 to SQIVND.